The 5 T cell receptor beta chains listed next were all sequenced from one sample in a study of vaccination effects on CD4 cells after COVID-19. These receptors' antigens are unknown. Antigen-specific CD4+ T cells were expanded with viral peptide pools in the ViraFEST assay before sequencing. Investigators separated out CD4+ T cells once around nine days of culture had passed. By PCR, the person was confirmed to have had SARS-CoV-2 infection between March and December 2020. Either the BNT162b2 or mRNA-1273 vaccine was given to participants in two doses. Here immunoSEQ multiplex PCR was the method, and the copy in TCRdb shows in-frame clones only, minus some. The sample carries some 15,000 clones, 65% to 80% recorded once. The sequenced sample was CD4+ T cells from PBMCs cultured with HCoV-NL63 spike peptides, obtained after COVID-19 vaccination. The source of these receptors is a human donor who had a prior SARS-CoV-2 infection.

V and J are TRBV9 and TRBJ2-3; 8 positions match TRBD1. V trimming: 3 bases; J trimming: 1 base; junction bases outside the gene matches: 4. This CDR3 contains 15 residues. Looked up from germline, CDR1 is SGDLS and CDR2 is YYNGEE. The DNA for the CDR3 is TGTGCCAGCAGCGAAAACAGGGGGGGCACAGATACGCAGTATTTT. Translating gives CASSENRGGTDTQYF.

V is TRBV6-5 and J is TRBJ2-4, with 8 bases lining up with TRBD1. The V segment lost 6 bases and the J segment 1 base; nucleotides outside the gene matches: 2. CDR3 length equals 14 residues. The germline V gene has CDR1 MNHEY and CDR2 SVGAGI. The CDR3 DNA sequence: TGTGCCAGCAGCAGACAGGGGGCCAAAAACATTCAGTACTTC. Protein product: CASSRQGAKNIQYF.

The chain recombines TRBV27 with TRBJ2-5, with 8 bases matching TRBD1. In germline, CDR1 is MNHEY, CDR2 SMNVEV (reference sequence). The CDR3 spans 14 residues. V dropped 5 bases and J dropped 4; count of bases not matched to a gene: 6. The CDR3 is CASSPLQGGETQYF. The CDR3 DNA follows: TGTGCCAGCAGTCCCTTACAGGGGGGAGAGACCCAGTACTTC.

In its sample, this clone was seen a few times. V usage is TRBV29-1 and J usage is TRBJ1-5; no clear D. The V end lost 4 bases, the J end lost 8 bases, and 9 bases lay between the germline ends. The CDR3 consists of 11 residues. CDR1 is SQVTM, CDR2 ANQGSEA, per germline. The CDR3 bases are TGCAGCGTTGGGTCCGGGGAGCCCCAGCATTTT. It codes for CSVGSGEPQHF.

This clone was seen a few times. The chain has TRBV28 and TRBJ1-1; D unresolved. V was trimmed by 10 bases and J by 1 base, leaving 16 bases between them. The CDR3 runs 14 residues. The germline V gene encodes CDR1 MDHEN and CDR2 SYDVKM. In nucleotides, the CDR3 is TGTGCCACCTCTCGGCGGCAACCGAACACTGAAGCTTTCTTT. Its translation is CATSRRQPNTEAFF.